The 26 T cell receptor beta chains reported below all come from one sample, sequenced in a study of T cell clones after liver transplantation. Sequencing used immunoSEQ multiplex PCR; TCRdb keeps in-frame clones, though not all of them. Of tens of thousands of clones in the sample, about two thirds were seen once. Specimen: CD4+ T cells from blood, collected before liver transplant. The receptor source for this set is a human donor who received a liver transplant.

J is TRBJ1-4 and V is TRBV7-6; no firm D call. Trimming took off 2 bases at V and 4 bases at J, with 11 bases between the two ends. The CDR3 covers 15 residues. Per germline, CDR1 SGHVS and CDR2 FNYEAQ. The CDR3 DNA is TGTGCCAGCAGCTTAAGAGGGCGGAATAATGAAAAACTGTTTTTT. Residues: CASSLRGRNNEKLFF.

J is TRBJ1-4 and V is TRBV9; D unresolved. The CDR3 sequence is 13 residues long. Trimming cost V 2 bases and J 8 bases, with 10 bases left between them. Germline CDR1 reads SGDLS; CDR2 reads YYNGEE. The chain's CDR3 is CASSVPGNEKLFF. The CDR3 DNA reads TGTGCCAGCAGCGTGCCGGGTAACGAAAAACTGTTTTTT.

The table lists this clone with a count of one. The gene calls are TRBV30 and TRBJ1-3, with 9 bases aligning to TRBD1. With 3 bases clipped from V and 0 bases from J, the junction kept 12 bases outside the gene matches. The CDR3 loop spans 18 amino acids. The germline V gene has CDR1 GTSNPN and CDR2 SVGIG (reference sequence). The CDR3 nucleotides read TGTGCCTGGAGATTAAGGACAGGGGTTTTGGGCTCTGGAAACACCATATATTTT. This encodes CAWRLRTGVLGSGNTIYF.

The chain joins TRBV6-1 to TRBJ2-7; 12 nucleotides line up with TRBD2. This CDR3 contains 15 residues. J lost 3 bases, V lost 6 bases, and 6 bases had no gene match. The germline CDR1 and CDR2 sequences are MNHNS and SASEGT. CDR3 region: CASRDPSGGVYEQYF. DNA of the CDR3: TGTGCCAGCAGGGACCCTAGCGGGGGGGTCTACGAGCAGTACTTC.

V gene TRBV4-1 combines with J gene TRBJ1-5; possible D gene TRBD1, 5 bases. This CDR3 has 12 residues. The germline gives CDR1 MGHRA, CDR2 YSYEKL. The ends were cut back, 3 bases at V and 6 bases at J, with 6 bases in the middle. The CDR3 region is CASSQQGQPQHF. CDR3 DNA: TGCGCCAGCAGCCAGCAGGGTCAGCCCCAGCATTTT.

In this sample, this clone turned up a few times. The rearrangement links TRBV18 to TRBJ2-7; possibly TRBD1 for D (5 bases). CDR3 length: 14 amino acids. V dropped 3 bases and J dropped 2 bases, with 11 bases sitting between them. The V gene's germline CDR1 is KGHSH and CDR2 LQKENI. The chain's CDR3 is CASSPMGQAYEQYF. CDR3 sequence (DNA): TGTGCCAGCTCACCTATGGGGCAGGCCTACGAGCAGTACTTC. The full variable domain, in which reference TRBV18 and TRBJ2-7 provide the parts outside the CDR3, is NAGVMQNPRHLVRRRGQEARLRCSPMKGHSHVYWYRQLPEEGLKFMVYLQKENIIDESGMPKERFSAEFPKEGPSILRIQQVVRGDSAAYFCASSPMGQAYEQYFGPGTRLTVT.

This chain links TRBV6-1 with TRBJ1-1; 8 positions match TRBD1. The CDR3 contains 12 residues. Germline CDR1 and CDR2: MNHNS and SASEGT. V trimming: 6 bases; J trimming: 6 bases; junction bases outside the gene matches: 3. The CDR3 region is CASSDRGAEAFF. The CDR3 DNA follows: TGTGCCAGCAGCGACAGGGGCGCTGAAGCTTTCTTT.

As for this clone: Distinct nucleotide sequences in the sample also encode this CDR3. This chain uses TRBV6-1 with TRBJ1-6; the D is unclear. This CDR3 comprises 12 residues. Trimming shortened V by 3 bases and J by 7 bases, and 4 bases separated the two germline ends. Germline-derived CDR1 and CDR2 are MNHNS and SASEGT. In nucleotides, the CDR3 is TGTGCCAGCAGTGACAGAAATTCACCCCTCCACTTT. This encodes CASSDRNSPLHF.

The chain employs TRBV29-1 and TRBJ2-7, with D possibly being TRBD2 (7 bases). In germline, CDR1 is SQVTM, CDR2 ANQGSEA. Trimming removed 6 bases at V and 5 bases at J, with 17 bases between. This CDR3 is 13 amino acids long. CDR3 in DNA: TGCAGCGTCAAACAGGGAGGGGGACACGAGCAGTACTTC. Its translation is CSVKQGGGHEQYF.

This clone was seen a handful of times. The V call is TRBV25-1, the J call TRBJ1-6; 9 positions match TRBD1. Per germline, CDR1 MGHDK and CDR2 SYGVNS. The CDR3 is 15 residues long. V lost 7 bases and J lost 8; bases outside the gene matches: 9. As DNA, the CDR3 is TGTGCCAGCACACCGGGACAGGGATTCTATTCACCCCTCCACTTT. This sequence encodes CASTPGQGFYSPLHF.

The rearrangement joins TRBV11-2 to TRBJ2-7; D perhaps matches TRBD2 (6 bases). Deletions cut 7 bases from V and 4 bases from J, with 14 bases between. The CDR3 runs 13 residues. CDR1 is SGHAT and CDR2 is FQNNGV in the germline V gene. The CDR3 is CASNRDGSYEQYF. The CDR3 coding sequence is TGTGCCAGCAACCGGGACGGGAGTTACGAGCAGTACTTC.

The chain joins TRBV11-3 to TRBJ1-1; unclear D gene. V was shortened by 5 bases and J by 0 bases, with 7 bases between the two germline ends. CDR3 size: 13 residues. Germline V gives CDR1 SGHNT, CDR2 YENEEA. CDR3 DNA sequence: TGTGCCAGCAGCAAGACAATGAACACTGAAGCTTTCTTT. It specifies CASSKTMNTEAFF.

J is TRBJ2-7 and V is TRBV7-8, with 10 nucleotides matching TRBD1. Germline V CDR1 and CDR2: SGHVS, FQNEAQ. The CDR3 is 14 amino acids. After removal of 4 bases from V and 3 bases from J, the junction contained 3 bases not matched to a gene. The CDR3 reads CASSSRTGGYEQYF. The CDR3, as DNA: TGTGCCAGCAGCTCTCGGACAGGGGGCTACGAGCAGTACTTC.

This clone has only a few counts. The chain combines TRBV28 with TRBJ1-6; D gene uncertain. The length of the CDR3 is 14 residues. Germline V gene lookup returns CDR1 MDHEN and CDR2 SYDVKM. Trimming left V 5 bases short and J 10 bases short, with 15 bases between. The CDR3 here is CASSKTGTGSPLHF. CDR3 DNA sequence: TGTGCCAGCAGTAAGACGGGTACCGGATCACCCCTCCACTTT. Looking up the rest from reference TRBV28 and TRBJ1-6 gives the full variable domain: DVKVTQSSRYLVKRTGEKVFLECVQDMDHENMFWYRQDPGLGLRLIYFSYDVKMKEKGDIPEGYSVSREKKERFSLILESASTNQTSMYLCASSKTGTGSPLHFGNGTRLTVT.

The chain combines TRBV28 with TRBJ1-5; D is perhaps TRBD1 (5 bases). The CDR3 has 18 amino acids. V lost 1 base and J 3 bases, leaving 19 bases between the germline ends. Germline values: CDR1 MDHEN, CDR2 SYDVKM. CDR3 sequence: CASSLSPGLGGVNQPQHF. In nucleotides, the CDR3 is TGTGCCAGCAGTTTATCCCCAGGATTGGGGGGGGTCAATCAGCCCCAGCATTTT.

The chain couples TRBV4-2 to TRBJ2-2; a weak D match, TRBD2 (6 bases). The CDR3 has 15 residues. Germline assignment: CDR1 LGHNA and CDR2 YNFKEQ. Trimming took off 2 bases at V and 3 bases at J, with 10 bases between the two ends. The CDR3 sequence: CASSQIGGDTGELFF. CDR3 in DNA: TGTGCCAGCAGCCAAATCGGCGGGGACACCGGGGAGCTGTTTTTT.

The rearrangement uses TRBV10-3 and TRBJ2-3, with TRBD2 identical over 15 bases. The V segment lost 7 bases and the J segment 2 bases; nucleotides outside the gene matches: 7. This CDR3 is built from 17 residues. Germline CDR1 and CDR2: ENHRY and SYGVKD. CDR3 sequence: CAITKGTSGGITDTQYF. The CDR3 DNA reads as TGTGCCATCACCAAGGGGACTAGCGGGGGGATCACAGATACGCAGTATTTT.

J is TRBJ1-6 and V is TRBV18, with TRBD1 as a possible D gene (5 bases). Germline values: CDR1 KGHSH, CDR2 LQKENI. Deletions cut 6 bases from V and 7 bases from J, with 10 bases between. The CDR3 contains 13 residues. The CDR3 reads CASSEGLNSPLHF. CDR3 nucleotide sequence: TGTGCCAGCTCCGAGGGACTGAATTCACCCCTCCACTTT.

The chain couples TRBV18 to TRBJ2-3; 9 nucleotides agree with TRBD2. After removal of 0 bases from V and 4 bases from J, the junction contained 5 bases not matched to a gene. Germline CDR1 reads KGHSH; CDR2 reads LQKENI. The CDR3 extends over 16 amino acids. Here the CDR3 DNA reads TGTGCCAGCTCACCACCGGTGCGGGGGGGGTCAGATACGCAGTATTTT. Translation gives CASSPPVRGGSDTQYF.

This rearrangement joins TRBV28 to TRBJ1-1, with D perhaps TRBD1 (6 bases). The V and J ends lost 2 bases and 11 bases respectively, with 18 bases between them. The germline gives CDR1 MDHEN, CDR2 SYDVKM. The CDR3 covers 14 residues. The CDR3 bases are TGTGCCAGCAGTTTAGGACAGAACGGATTTGAGGCTTTCTTT. Amino acid sequence: CASSLGQNGFEAFF.

The chain employs TRBV9 and TRBJ2-3; 8 bases match TRBD2. V lost 0 bases to trimming and J lost 4 bases; unmatched junction nucleotides: 7. This CDR3 comprises 16 residues. Germline CDR1 is SGDLS and CDR2 is YYNGEE. The CDR3 region has the DNA TGTGCCAGCAGCGTAGGAGTGGACGGGGGGGCAGATACGCAGTATTTT. Translating it yields CASSVGVDGGADTQYF.

V gene TRBV27 combines with J gene TRBJ1-5; TRBD1 matches 7 bases. The CDR3 loop spans 15 amino acids. Trimming removed 1 base from V and 13 bases from J; junction bases left unmatched: 13. CDR1 and CDR2 (germline): MNHEY, SMNVEV (reference sequence). CDR3 loop: CASSLFPSGTEIQHF. The CDR3, as DNA: TGTGCCAGCAGTTTATTCCCTTCCGGGACAGAAATTCAGCATTTT.

V gene TRBV30 combines with J gene TRBJ2-7, with D maybe TRBD1 (5 bases). Germline-derived CDR1 and CDR2 are GTSNPN and SVGIG (reference sequence). Trimming removed 2 bases at V and 0 bases at J, with 8 bases between. The length of the CDR3 is 13 residues. The CDR3 DNA reads TGTGCCTGGAGTTTTGGGGCCTCCTACGAGCAGTACTTC. It yields the protein CAWSFGASYEQYF.

Concerning this clone itself: Other DNA sequences in this sample translate to the same CDR3. The rearrangement joins TRBV6-5 to TRBJ2-7; 9 nucleotides line up with TRBD1. J was trimmed by 4 bases and V by 2 bases; bases with no gene match: 6. The CDR3 contains 15 residues. Germline lookup yields CDR1 MNHEY and CDR2 SVGAGI. The CDR3 region is CASSYRGQGTYEQYF. CDR3 DNA sequence: TGTGCCAGCAGTTACCGAGGACAGGGGACTTACGAGCAGTACTTC.

The V and J genes are TRBV6-1 and TRBJ1-1; 8 bases line up with TRBD1. Looked up from germline, CDR1 is MNHNS and CDR2 is SASEGT. Trimming cost V 7 bases and J 7 bases; bases outside gene matches: 14. CDR3 size: 15 residues. The CDR3 sequence: CASKDPAQGAFEAFF. In DNA, the CDR3 is TGTGCCAGCAAGGACCCGGCCCAGGGGGCCTTTGAAGCTTTCTTT.

CDR3 sequence reads: CARSFSGGVDEQFF. The CDR3, as DNA: TGTGCCAGAAGCTTCTCGGGGGGGGTCGATGAGCAGTTCTTC. This chain links TRBV7-5 with TRBJ2-1; the table's D call of TRBD2 was not tested on the DNA. TRBV7-5 is shown as a pseudogene. The CDR3 has 14 residues.